Below are 10 T cell receptor beta chains sequenced from a single sample in a study of T and B cells in COVID-19 patients. From blood, about 220-500 ng of genomic DNA served as TRB template. TRB rearrangements were amplified by multiplex PCR with BIOMED2 TRB-A/B primers. TCRdb re-analysed the multiplex PCR reads in MiXCR, keeping a single row per CDR3 protein. Among roughly 8,100 distinct CDR3 sequences listed, under 30% were seen once. The specimen sequenced was blood. The receptors were sampled from a human donor with active COVID-19.

As concerns this clonotype: Since a much larger clone is just one base distant, this may be a read error. No conserved phenylalanine or tryptophan ends this CDR3, so it is likely a read error. The V call is TRBV6-5, the J call TRBJ2-3; 9 bases match TRBD2. The CDR3 spans 17 residues. Germline V gives CDR1 MNHEY, CDR2 SVGAGI. Trimming took 6 bases from V and 0 from J; bases not matched to a gene: 10. CDR3 in DNA: TGTGCCAGCAGACCTAGCGGGGACTACACTAGCACAGATACGCAGTATTCT. This gives the protein CASRPSGDYTSTDTQYS.

The rearrangement links TRBV6-2 or TRBV6-3 to TRBJ2-7; 8 bases line up with TRBD2. In germline, CDR1 is MNHEY, CDR2 SVGEGT. With 0 bases clipped from V and 4 bases from J, the junction kept 11 bases outside the gene matches. The CDR3 consists of 17 residues. The CDR3 reads CASSYSIVAGLGYEQYF. In DNA form, the CDR3 reads TGTGCCAGCAGTTACTCGATTGTCGCGGGACTAGGTTACGAGCAGTACTTC.

By share of the sample, this clonotype is medium-sized. The rearrangement links TRBV27 to TRBJ2-7; 7 bases align to TRBD2. The germline CDR1 and CDR2 sequences are MNHEY and SMNVEV (reference sequence). The CDR3 contains 17 residues. The V and J ends lost 2 bases and 0 bases, in that order; junction bases with no gene match: 10. In nucleotides, the CDR3 is TGTGCCAGCAGTTTAGAATCGCGGGGGTTCCGCTCCTACGAGCAGTACGTC. Amino acid sequence: CASSLESRGFRSYEQYV.

The chain links TRBV6-5 to TRBJ1-2; D call uncertain. Trimming pared 5 bases from V and 2 bases from J, leaving 12 bases between. This CDR3 contains 14 residues. The germline V gene has CDR1 MNHEY and CDR2 SVGAGI. CDR3: CASSADDMNYGYTF. The CDR3 coding sequence is TGTGCCAGCAGTGCCGACGACATGAACTATGGCTACACCTTC.

This clonotype is classed as medium-sized. The chain recombines TRBV27 with TRBJ1-2; the D gene is possibly TRBD1 (5 bases). The CDR3 has 14 residues. V lost 3 bases and J lost 2, with 10 bases in between. Germline assignment: CDR1 MNHEY and CDR2 SMNVEV (reference sequence). This CDR3 is CASSFSQGNYGYTF. CDR3 DNA: TGTGCCAGCAGTTTTTCCCAGGGCAACTATGGCTACACCTTC.

This clonotype is deemed medium-sized. One end of the junction fails to match germline, which may point to a read error. The chain is built from TRBV19 and TRBJ2-1; 10 nucleotides line up with TRBD2. This CDR3 region has 15 residues. Germline lookup yields CDR1 LNHDA and CDR2 SQIVND (reference sequence). CDR3 in amino acids: CASLPLAGSFNEQFF. The CDR3 coding sequence is TGTGCCAGTTTACCACTAGCGGGGTCCTTCAATGAGCAGTTCTTC.

This rearrangement joins TRBV19 to TRBJ2-1, with 14 nucleotides matching TRBD2. The CDR3 has 16 residues. The trim removed 6 bases at V and 12 bases at J, leaving 13 bases unmatched. Germline V gene lookup returns CDR1 LNHDA and CDR2 SQIVND (reference sequence). The CDR3 here is CASRDPGLAGVGTQFF. CDR3 bases: TGTGCCAGTAGAGACCCGGGACTAGCGGGGGTAGGTACGCAGTTCTTC.

The chain is built from TRBV7-7 and TRBJ2-1; D ambiguous. The CDR3 runs to 15 residues. The germline gives CDR1 SSHAT, CDR2 FNYEAQ (reference sequence). Trimming removed 5 bases from V and 0 bases from J, with 11 bases in between. The CDR3 loop reads CASSPGRSSYNEQFF. The CDR3 DNA is TGTGCCAGCAGCCCTGGACGCAGCTCCTACAATGAGCAGTTCTTC.

This clonotype was observed a few times. The chain joins TRBV18 to TRBJ2-2; D is unclear. V was pared by 3 bases and J by 6 bases, with 11 bases between. CDR1 KGHSH and CDR2 LQKENI come from the germline V gene. This CDR3 spans 14 amino acids. The CDR3 DNA follows: TGTGCCAGCTCACCGGAAGGGTACCCCGGGGAGCTGTTTTTT. Translation gives CASSPEGYPGELFF. The full variable domain, completed using reference TRBV18 and TRBJ2-2, is NAGVMQNPRHLVRRRGQEARLRCSPMKGHSHVYWYRQLPEEGLKFMVYLQKENIIDESGMPKERFSAEFPKEGPSILRIQQVVRGDSAAYFCASSPEGYPGELFFGEGSRLTVL.

This chain's CDR3 is CASSLDRPRSTDTQYF. The CDR3, as DNA: TGTGCCAGCAGCTTGGATCGACCGCGAAGCACAGATACGCAGTATTTT. The chain uses TRBV5-5 and TRBJ2-3; D call uncertain. The CDR3 consists of 16 residues. Germline lookup yields CDR1 SGHKS and CDR2 YYEKEE (reference sequence). Between the trimmed V and J ends, which lost 0 bases and 0 bases, there was a span of 11 bases.